What follows describes a single T cell receptor beta chain. All enrollees were about 18 to 89 years old and from around 25 US areas. Grouping used clinical history reported by participants in a survey and questionnaire. This sample stems from a study of blood T cell repertoires in COVID-19. Study-wide context: Sources were T cells, B-cell-depleted T cells, or PBMCs; the material itself was cDNA or gDNA.

Per the germline V gene, CDR1 is MNHEY and CDR2 is SVGAGI. The V gene lost 6 bases and the J gene lost 3 bases, with 11 bases spanning the gap. The CDR3 length is 14 residues. The data were produced by immunoSEQ multiplex PCR, yet TCRdb's version contains in-frame clones alone and is incomplete. This table holds hundreds of thousands of clones, roughly nine tenths found once. The sequence was collected from a young man who had recovered from COVID-19. The J gene is TRBJ2-2, the V gene TRBV6-5; tentatively, D is TRBD2 (5 bases). The sequencing input was PBMCs or T cells enriched from blood (not recorded which). CDR3: CASREVYHTGELFF. For the CDR3, the DNA is TGTGCCAGCAGGGAGGTGTACCACACCGGGGAGCTGTTTTTT.